These 13 T cell receptor beta chains came from one sample sequenced in a study of vaccination effects on CD4 cells after COVID-19 (dated by TCRdb to about 2022). No antigen has been identified for these receptors. After roughly 11 days of culture, CD4+ T cells were isolated with the EasySep CD4+ T cell isolation kit. Two doses of either the BNT162b2 or the mRNA-1273 mRNA SARS-CoV-2 vaccine were administered to participants. Library creation used the immunoSEQ multiplex PCR assay. The immuneACCESS repertoire file appears here via TCRdb, limited to in-frame rearrangements. These files lack a portion of the clones; in checked studies, under half of the deficit traces to unresolved V genes, and the cause of the others is not known. In all, the sample holds tens of thousands of clones, and 70% to 80% of those were seen once. The biggest ten clones account for more than 2% of the sample. The source material was CD4+ T cells from PBMCs cultured without peptide, sampled after COVID-19 vaccination. The receptor source for this set is a human donor who received a COVID-19 vaccine.

The chain carries TRBV5-4 and TRBJ2-1; 8 bases are a match to TRBD1. This CDR3 has 15 residues. Trimming cost V 2 bases and J 6 bases; bases outside gene matches: 7. Germline assignment: CDR1 SGHNT and CDR2 YYREEE (reference sequence). The CDR3 DNA reads as TGTGCCAGCAGCTTCAACAGGGGGGTTTTCAATGAGCAGTTCTTC. Encoded protein: CASSFNRGVFNEQFF.

This chain links TRBV7-8 with TRBJ1-5, with D uncertain. The CDR3 is 13 amino acids. CDR1 is SGHVS, CDR2 FQNEAQ, per germline. Trimming left V 4 bases short and J 2 bases short, with 6 bases between. CDR3 amino acids: CASSWQGNQPQHF. The CDR3 nucleotides read TGTGCCAGCAGCTGGCAAGGCAATCAGCCCCAGCATTTT.

This chain links TRBV7-9 with TRBJ2-1; 7 bases match TRBD1. The V gene's germline CDR1 is SEHNR and CDR2 FQNEAQ (reference sequence). There are 16 residues in the CDR3. With 1 base clipped from V and 0 bases from J, the junction kept 3 bases outside the gene matches. CDR3 sequence reads: CASSLGAGGSYNEQFF. CDR3 coding DNA: TGTGCCAGCAGCTTAGGCGCAGGGGGCTCCTACAATGAGCAGTTCTTC. The variable domain in full, completed from reference TRBV7-9 and TRBJ2-1, reads DTGVSQNPRHKITKRGQNVTFRCDPISEHNRLYWYRQTLGQGPEFLTYFQNEAQLEKSRLLSDRFSAERPKGSFSTLEIQRTEQGDSAMYLCASSLGAGGSYNEQFFGPGTRLTVL.

This chain joins TRBV7-2 and TRBJ1-2; D gene uncertain. Between the trimmed V and J ends, which lost 1 base and 2 bases, there was a span of 8 bases. This CDR3 comprises 14 residues. Germline V gene sequence: CDR1 SGHTA, CDR2 FQGNSA. The CDR3 nucleotides read TGTGCCAGCAGCTTAGTTCAGGCAAACTATGGCTACACCTTC. Its protein is CASSLVQANYGYTF.

This clone was detected only once. The gene calls are TRBV7-9 and TRBJ2-2, with D maybe TRBD2 (5 bases). V shed 2 bases and J shed 4 bases, with 14 bases lying between them. The CDR3 is 16 amino acids. CDR1 and CDR2 (germline): SEHNR, FQNEAQ (reference sequence). The CDR3 protein is CASSLLGWGVTGELFF. DNA for the CDR3: TGTGCCAGCAGCTTATTAGGTTGGGGAGTCACCGGGGAGCTGTTTTTT.

V gene TRBV11-3 combines with J gene TRBJ2-3; D is possibly TRBD1 (5 bases). With 1 base removed from V and 0 bases from J, the gap between germline ends came to 11 bases. Germline CDR1 and CDR2: SGHNT and YENEEA. The CDR3 extends over 16 amino acids. The CDR3 is CASSLGTTLSTDTQYF. The CDR3 region has the DNA TGTGCCAGCAGCTTAGGGACAACATTAAGCACAGATACGCAGTATTTT.

This chain uses TRBV5-1 with TRBJ1-2; 9 positions agree with TRBD1. Trimming cost V 4 bases and J 5 bases; bases outside gene matches: 6. This CDR3 is built from 14 residues. The germline V gene has CDR1 SGHRS and CDR2 YFSETQ. CDR3 bases: TGCGCCAGCAGCGGCATACAGGGGGCTTATGGCTACACCTTC. Translated, it gives CASSGIQGAYGYTF.

V usage is TRBV12-3 or TRBV12-4 and J usage is TRBJ1-5; the D gene is possibly TRBD1 (5 bases). V was clipped by 7 bases and J by 9 bases, with 16 bases between them. The CDR3 covers 13 residues. CDR3 amino acids: CASIPREGGPQHF. CDR3 DNA sequence: TGTGCCAGCATCCCCAGGGAAGGAGGGCCCCAGCATTTT.

The V and J genes are TRBV19 and TRBJ1-2; TRBD1 might be the D (6 bases). V lost 3 bases, J lost 3 bases, and 11 bases lay in between. Germline CDR1 LNHDA, CDR2 SQIVND (reference sequence). The CDR3 extends over 14 amino acids. CDR3 sequence: CASSIWGADYGYTF. DNA for the CDR3: TGTGCCAGTAGTATCTGGGGGGCGGACTATGGCTACACCTTC.

V and J are TRBV19 and TRBJ2-3, with 9 bases aligning to TRBD1. J gave up 3 bases and V 5 bases, and 6 bases lay outside the gene matches. Germline CDR1 and CDR2: LNHDA and SQIVND (reference sequence). The length of the CDR3 is 15 residues. CDR3 nucleotides: TGTGCCAGTAGTCCTCGGGACAGGGAGACAGATACGCAGTATTTT. This codes for CASSPRDRETDTQYF. Combining the CDR3 with reference TRBV19 and TRBJ2-3 gives the whole variable domain DGGITQSPKYLFRKEGQNVTLSCEQNLNHDAMYWYRQDPGQGLRLIYYSQIVNDFQKGDIAEGYSVSREKKESFPLTVTSAQKNPTAFYLCASSPRDRETDTQYFGPGTRLTVL.

The rearrangement uses TRBV5-1 and TRBJ1-2, with D maybe TRBD1 (6 bases). Trimming removed 4 bases at V and 2 bases at J, with 15 bases between. Germline CDR1 reads SGHRS; CDR2 reads YFSETQ. The CDR3 length is 15 residues. CDR3 sequence reads: CASSPRGGANYGYTF. In DNA form, the CDR3 reads TGCGCCAGCAGCCCGAGGGGGGGCGCGAACTATGGCTACACCTTC.

The CDR3 here is CASSAGTADSPLHF. The CDR3 DNA is TGCGCCAGCAGCGCCGGGACAGCGGATTCACCCCTCCACTTT. This chain uses TRBV5-1 with TRBJ1-6, with 7 bases that match TRBD1. J was trimmed by 8 bases and V by 4 bases; bases with no gene match: 6. Germline V lookup: CDR1 SGHRS, CDR2 YFSETQ. This CDR3 has 14 residues. Variable domain in full (rest from reference TRBV5-1 and TRBJ1-6): KAGVTQTPRYLIKTRGQQVTLSCSPISGHRSVSWYQQTPGQGLQFLFEYFSETQRNKGNFPGRFSGRQFSNSRSEMNVSTLELGDSALYLCASSAGTADSPLHFGNGTRLTVT.

This clone was seen a handful of times. The chain recombines TRBV18 with TRBJ2-1; D perhaps matches TRBD1 (5 bases). Germline V gene sequence: CDR1 KGHSH, CDR2 LQKENI. The CDR3 length is 14 residues. Deletions cut 5 bases from V and 5 bases from J, with 13 bases between. CDR3 DNA: TGTGCCAGCTCAGGCCAGGGTTTACACAATGAGCAGTTCTTC. Amino acids: CASSGQGLHNEQFF.